The rows below give T cell receptor beta chains drawn from one sample of a study of blood T cell repertoires in COVID-19. The table came from immunoSEQ multiplex PCR; TCRdb's copy has only in-frame clones and leaves some out. The data contain about 200,000 clones, 86% of them singletons. Sequenced input: peripheral blood. The source is a young man who had recovered from COVID-19. Both conserved end residues are part of each CDR3.

TRBV11-3	TRBJ2-2	CASSQTGELFF
TRBV6-4	TRBJ1-1	CASSPTQVLMNTEAFF
TRBV11-2	TRBJ1-2	CASSSVSWTPTGYTF
TRBV10-3	TRBJ2-3	CAIRGQGAIRNTQYF
TRBV4-2	TRBJ2-4	CASSQAAGTSINIQYF
TRBV5-1	TRBJ1-1	CASSSRPTGPRDTEAFF
TRBV29-1	TRBJ1-1	CSVRLQTDTEAFF
TRBV6-5	TRBJ1-5	CASSSLAQQPQHF
TRBV9	TRBJ2-2	CASSVDSGGLNTGELFF
TRBV7-2	TRBJ2-2	CASSLAGGYTGELFF
TRBV24-1	TRBJ2-2	CATKRTGDTGELFF
TRBV4-1	TRBJ2-3	CASSQQPGLITDTQYF
TRBV7-2	TRBJ1-5	CASSLQASSNQPQHF
TRBV3-1/TRBV3-2	TRBJ2-4	CASSPPGVVGNIQYF
TRBV10-3	TRBJ2-2	CAISESRGRYTGELFF
TRBV2	TRBJ2-1	CASSAIGGAVVDEQFF
TRBV3-1/TRBV3-2	TRBJ2-3	CASSQDHSDTDTQYF
TRBV13	TRBJ2-1	CASSLDRGYNEQFF
TRBV6-5	TRBJ2-1	CASSYWDRGYQFF
TRBV7-9	TRBJ1-2	CASSSQGSDYGYTF
TRBV5-6	TRBJ2-1	CASSLTGINEQFF
TRBV5-1	TRBJ1-1	CASSSETGQAEAFF
TRBV4-2	TRBJ1-2	CASSPSAGNYGYTF
TRBV25-1	TRBJ2-7	CASGQGVYEQYF
TRBV27	TRBJ2-7	CASSLSNRGRVQYF
TRBV30	TRBJ2-1	CAWSEWRTNNEQFF
TRBV6-5	TRBJ2-5	CASSYSLVRAQETQYF
TRBV9	TRBJ2-3	CASSGFRDRRFRDTQYF
TRBV5-1	TRBJ1-2	CASSPGQGGHYGYTF
TRBV6-2/TRBV6-3	TRBJ1-5	CASSRGTENQPQHF
TRBV30	TRBJ1-6	CAWSGGSDSPLHF
TRBV7-2	TRBJ2-7	CASSFPTGLYEQYF
TRBV19	TRBJ1-1	CASSVDGVNTEAFF
TRBV2	TRBJ1-5	CASSEIQGSSQPQHF
TRBV7-2	TRBJ2-2	CASSPAGGGATGELFF